The next 14 T cell receptor beta chains were all read from a single sample in a study of cytomegalovirus exposure and HLA in healthy donors. PCR was performed using 60 Vbeta and 13 Jbeta primers. Clones were read by immunoSEQ multiplex PCR, and TCRdb kept only the in-frame ones, dropping some. The sample includes some 120,000 clones, 9% to 10% of them seen just once. Material: PBMCs. The source of these receptors is a man aged 30-40 years in good health and CMV-seronegative.

V usage is TRBV5-4 and J usage is TRBJ2-7; 7 bases are a match to TRBD2. Trimming cost V 4 bases and J 3 bases; bases outside gene matches: 7. This CDR3 comprises 14 residues. Germline assignment: CDR1 SGHNT and CDR2 YYREEE (reference sequence). DNA of the CDR3: TGTGCCAGCAGCCGGGGAGGGCAGTACTACGAGCAGTACTTC. Encoded protein: CASSRGGQYYEQYF. Combining the CDR3 with reference TRBV5-4 and TRBJ2-7 gives the whole variable domain ETGVTQSPTHLIKTRGQQVTLRCSSQSGHNTVSWYQQALGQGPQFIFQYYREEENGRGNFPPRFSGLQFPNYSSELNVNALELDDSALYLCASSRGGQYYEQYFGPGTRLTVT.

CDR3 in amino acids: CASSASSYEQYF. CDR3 DNA sequence: TGTGCCAGCAGCGCTAGCTCCTACGAGCAGTACTTC. J is TRBJ2-7 and V is TRBV7-2; D is undetermined. The CDR3 runs to 12 residues. Per the germline V gene, CDR1 is SGHTA and CDR2 is FQGNSA. Deletions cut 5 bases from V and 0 bases from J, with 5 bases between.

The sample holds a few counts of this clone. The chain recombines TRBV27 with TRBJ2-7; 10 bases line up with TRBD1. The CDR3 length is 17 residues. Germline lookup yields CDR1 MNHEY and CDR2 SMNVEV (reference sequence). Trimming cost V 4 bases and J 3 bases; bases outside gene matches: 12. The CDR3 loop is CASSSPPEGTGVYEQYF. CDR3 nucleotide sequence: TGTGCCAGCAGTTCCCCACCGGAGGGGACAGGGGTCTACGAGCAGTACTTC.

This rearrangement joins TRBV18 to TRBJ2-7; weak D call: TRBD1 (5 bases). The germline V and J ends were trimmed by 6 bases and 0 bases, with 24 bases remaining between them. Per the germline V gene, CDR1 is KGHSH and CDR2 is LQKENI. There are 18 residues in the CDR3. The CDR3 nucleotides are TGTGCCAGCTCGAAACCAGATATAGGCAGGGCTATCTCCTACGAGCAGTACTTC. The encoded protein is CASSKPDIGRAISYEQYF.

A note on this clone: This CDR3 is also generated by other DNA sequences in the sample. The J gene is TRBJ2-7, the V gene TRBV5-6; 10 nucleotides line up with TRBD1. Germline CDR1 reads SGHDT; CDR2 reads YYEEEE. The CDR3 has 14 residues. V shed 4 bases and J 3 bases; nucleotides not matched to a gene: 4. This CDR3 is CASSPGTGDYEQYF. The DNA for the CDR3 is TGTGCCAGCAGCCCCGGGACAGGGGACTACGAGCAGTACTTC. The variable domain in full, completed from reference TRBV5-6 and TRBJ2-7, reads DAGVTQSPTHLIKTRGQQVTLRCSPKSGHDTVSWYQQALGQGPQFIFQYYEEEERQRGNFPDRFSGHQFPNYSSELNVNALLLGDSALYLCASSPGTGDYEQYFGPGTRLTVT.

This clone was counted only a few times. The chain recombines TRBV10-3 with TRBJ2-7; TRBD2 matches at 8 bases. The CDR3 has 13 amino acids. V shed 2 bases and J 11 bases; nucleotides not matched to a gene: 8. Per the germline V gene, CDR1 is ENHRY and CDR2 is SYGVKD. The CDR3 spells CAISEDSGTSKYF. CDR3 coding DNA: TGTGCCATCAGTGAGGACTCTGGGACTAGTAAGTACTTC.

This rearrangement joins TRBV28 to TRBJ2-7; 8 bases align to TRBD1. The germline V gene has CDR1 MDHEN and CDR2 SYDVKM. CDR3 length equals 15 residues. The J segment lost 1 base and the V segment lost 1 base, leaving 3 bases of the junction unmatched. CDR3 bases: TGTGCCAGCAGTTTATCGTGGACAGGGTCCTACGAGCAGTACTTC. Its protein is CASSLSWTGSYEQYF. The full variable domain, its missing parts supplied by reference TRBV28 and TRBJ2-7, is DVKVTQSSRYLVKRTGEKVFLECVQDMDHENMFWYRQDPGLGLRLIYFSYDVKMKEKGDIPEGYSVSREKKERFSLILESASTNQTSMYLCASSLSWTGSYEQYFGPGTRLTVT.

As DNA, the CDR3 is TGCGCCAGCAGCCAACTCCAGGGAGGCGGAAACACCATATATTTT. Residues: CASSQLQGGGNTIYF. The genes are TRBV4-3 and TRBJ1-3; D possibly corresponds to TRBD1 (5 bases). The CDR3 covers 15 residues. V was pared by 2 bases and J by 4 bases, with 12 bases between. Germline V gene data show CDR1 as LGHNA and CDR2 as YSLEER.

This clone was seen a handful of times. Here the CDR3 reads CASSFAPYNEQFF. The CDR3, as DNA: TGTGCCAGCAGCTTTGCTCCATACAATGAGCAGTTCTTC. The chain couples TRBV12-1 to TRBJ2-1; the D call TRBD1 from the table was never checked on the DNA. TRBV12-1 corresponds to a pseudogene. The CDR3 is made up of 13 amino acids.

This sequence joins TRBV9 and TRBJ2-2, with 9 bases identical to TRBD2. Looked up from germline, CDR1 is SGDLS and CDR2 is YYNGEE. The CDR3 contains 14 residues. With V trimmed by 3 bases and J by 7 bases, 4 bases remained unmatched. Here the CDR3 reads CASSATSGVGELFF. CDR3 in DNA: TGTGCCAGCAGCGCGACTAGCGGTGTCGGGGAGCTGTTTTTT.

This rearrangement joins TRBV6-1 to TRBJ2-7, with D possibly being TRBD2 (6 bases). There are 14 residues in the CDR3. The V gene lost 5 bases and the J gene lost 3 bases, with 14 bases spanning the gap. The V gene's germline CDR1 is MNHNS and CDR2 SASEGT. This chain's CDR3 is CASSQEQGGYEQYF. In DNA form, the CDR3 reads TGTGCCAGCAGTCAGGAGCAGGGAGGCTACGAGCAGTACTTC.

This rearrangement joins TRBV20-1 to TRBJ1-2; D remains unclear. CDR1 and CDR2 from the germline V gene are DFQATT and SNEGSKA (reference sequence). The CDR3 runs 11 residues. V was cut by 2 bases and J by 6 bases, with 7 bases left in between. CDR3 sequence reads: CSARRSDGYTF. DNA of the CDR3: TGCAGTGCTAGACGGTCGGATGGCTACACCTTC.

The chain recombines TRBV9 with TRBJ1-6; the D gene is possibly TRBD1 (6 bases). Per the germline V gene, CDR1 is SGDLS and CDR2 is YYNGEE. The CDR3 extends over 15 amino acids. Trimming cost V 2 bases and J 0 bases, with 6 bases left between them. Here the CDR3 reads CASSVDSSYNSPLHF. DNA for the CDR3: TGTGCCAGCAGCGTGGACAGCTCCTATAATTCACCCCTCCACTTT.

The gene calls are TRBV7-9 and TRBJ1-1; D remains unclear. V was pared by 1 base and J by 5 bases, with 8 bases between. CDR1 and CDR2 (germline): SEHNR, FQNEAQ (reference sequence). The CDR3 consists of 13 residues. The CDR3 nucleotides are TGTGCCAGCAGCTTAGAAGAGGGTACTGAAGCTTTCTTT. Translated: CASSLEEGTEAFF.